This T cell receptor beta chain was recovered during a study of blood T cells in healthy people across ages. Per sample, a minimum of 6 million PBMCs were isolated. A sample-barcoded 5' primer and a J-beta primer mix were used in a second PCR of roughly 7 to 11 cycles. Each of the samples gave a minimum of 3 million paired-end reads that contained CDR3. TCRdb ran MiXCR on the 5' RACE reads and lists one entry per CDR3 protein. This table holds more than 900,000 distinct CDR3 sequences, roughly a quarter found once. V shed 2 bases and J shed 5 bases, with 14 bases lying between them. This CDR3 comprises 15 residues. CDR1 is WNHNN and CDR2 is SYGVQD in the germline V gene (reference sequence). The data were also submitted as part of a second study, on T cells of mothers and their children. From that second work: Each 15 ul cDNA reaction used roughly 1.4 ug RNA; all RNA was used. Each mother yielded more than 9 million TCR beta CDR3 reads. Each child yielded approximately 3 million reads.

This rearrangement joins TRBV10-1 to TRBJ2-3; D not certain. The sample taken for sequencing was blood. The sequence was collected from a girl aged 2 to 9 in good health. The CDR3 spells CASSESQKAGDTQYF. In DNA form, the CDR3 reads TGCGCCAGCAGTGAGAGTCAGAAAGCAGGAGATACGCAGTATTTT.